This entry lists 19 T cell receptor beta chains sequenced from one sample in a study of sequential checkpoint blockade in melanoma. Produced via immunoSEQ multiplex PCR; TCRdb's table is partial and in-frame only. Among 8,500 to 9,000 clones listed, around 23% were seen once. Treatment: randomized to nivolumab then ipilimumab (arm A) or the reverse (arm B). This sample comprised tumor tissue (inferred from file names), obtained from a patient given nivolumab and ipilimumab in sequence. The receptor set was obtained from a human donor with melanoma.

The V gene is TRBV1, the J gene TRBJ2-2; the DNA was not used to check the table's D call, TRBD2. TRBV1 is a recognized pseudogene. The CDR3 covers 14 residues. CDR3 residues: CASSQEGGTGELFF. The CDR3 bases are TGCGCCAGCAGCCAAGAGGGAGGCACCGGGGAGCTGTTTTTT.

This clone was seen only a few times. The chain couples TRBV25-1 to TRBJ1-2; tentatively, D is TRBD1 (5 bases). V gave up 1 base and J gave up 5 bases, with 14 bases separating them. The CDR3 runs to 15 residues. Germline-derived CDR1 and CDR2 are MGHDK and SYGVNS. The CDR3 sequence: CASSESAGPFYGYTF. In DNA, the CDR3 is TGTGCCAGCAGTGAATCAGCAGGGCCCTTTTATGGCTACACCTTC.

J is TRBJ1-1 and V is TRBV28; D unclear. V lost 5 bases and J lost 4, with 14 bases in between. This CDR3 has 14 amino acids. Germline lookup yields CDR1 MDHEN and CDR2 SYDVKM. The CDR3 here is CASSRGSTVTEAFF. The CDR3 DNA reads TGTGCCAGCAGTCGGGGTAGTACGGTCACTGAAGCTTTCTTT.

In its sample, this clone ranks as medium-sized (0.01 to 0.1%). V and J are TRBV11-3 and TRBJ2-3; the D is unclear. The V end lost 5 bases, the J end lost 0 bases, and 12 bases lay between the germline ends. The CDR3 has 15 residues. Germline lookup yields CDR1 SGHNT and CDR2 YENEEA. The CDR3 DNA reads as TGTGCCAGCAGCCCCCTTACCCGGAGCACAGATACGCAGTATTTT. Protein: CASSPLTRSTDTQYF.

This clone was detected only a few times. The chain employs TRBV6-8 and TRBJ2-7, with D tentatively TRBD1 (5 bases). CDR3 length equals 17 residues. The V gene's germline CDR1 is MNHGY and CDR2 SAAAGT. V was clipped by 4 bases and J by 0 bases, with 19 bases between them. CDR3 sequence (DNA): TGTGCCAGCAGTTTAGATACAGGCCGCTACCCCTCCTACGAGCAGTACGTC. It translates to CASSLDTGRYPSYEQYV.

The chain combines TRBV19 with TRBJ1-5, with D perhaps TRBD1 (5 bases). This CDR3 spans 17 amino acids. Per germline, CDR1 LNHDA and CDR2 SQIVND (reference sequence). Trimming took off 1 base at V and 0 bases at J, with 13 bases between the two ends. The CDR3 here is CASSIGGRKYSNQPQHF. The CDR3 region has the DNA TGTGCCAGTAGTATAGGGGGACGGAAATATAGCAATCAGCCCCAGCATTTT.

This clone was detected once. This chain uses TRBV19 with TRBJ1-1; tentative D call: TRBD1 (5 bases). CDR1 is LNHDA and CDR2 is SQIVND in the germline V gene (reference sequence). The V end was cut by 2 bases, the J end by 5 bases, with 12 bases between. The CDR3 loop spans 14 amino acids. The CDR3 DNA reads TGTGCCAGTAGTATATGGGGGGGAATGACTGAAGCTTTCTTT. Protein sequence: CASSIWGGMTEAFF.

This clone was found many times. This chain links TRBV11-3 with TRBJ1-6; 10 bases fit TRBD1. The CDR3 covers 16 residues. CDR1 is SGHNT and CDR2 is YENEEA in the germline V gene. The V segment lost 4 bases and the J segment 9 bases; nucleotides outside the gene matches: 9. The CDR3 here is CASSSPQTGGTSPLHF. Here the CDR3 DNA reads TGTGCCAGCAGCTCCCCGCAGACAGGGGGCACTTCACCCCTCCACTTT.

This clone was counted ten times or more. The chain links TRBV11-3 to TRBJ1-6; D is perhaps TRBD1 (6 bases). CDR1 is SGHNT and CDR2 is YENEEA in the germline V gene. The germline V and J ends were trimmed by 2 bases and 7 bases, with 12 bases remaining between them. This CDR3 is built from 15 residues. CDR3 DNA: TGTGCCAGCAGCTTATCTGGACAGTCGAATTCACCCCTCCACTTT. It translates to CASSLSGQSNSPLHF.

This clone was picked up many times. The V call is TRBV11-3, the J call TRBJ1-6, with TRBD1 matching over 8 bases. The CDR3 extends over 17 amino acids. Germline V gene sequence: CDR1 SGHNT, CDR2 YENEEA. The trim removed 5 bases at V and 10 bases at J, leaving 16 bases unmatched. The CDR3 here is CASSVPPGQARGSPLHF. CDR3 DNA sequence: TGTGCCAGCAGCGTTCCCCCGGGACAGGCCCGCGGATCACCCCTCCACTTT.

The chain couples TRBV1 to TRBJ2-7; whether TRBD2, the table's D call, matches the DNA was not checked. TRBV1 represents a pseudogene. The CDR3 has 16 amino acids. CDR3 in amino acids: CASSSREAGGTYEQYF. CDR3 DNA sequence: TGCGCCAGCAGCAGTCGTGAGGCGGGGGGAACCTACGAGCAGTACTTC.

By frequency in the sample, this clone is medium-sized. The rearrangement links TRBV6-8 to TRBJ2-3, with 10 positions matching TRBD2. Germline assignment: CDR1 MNHGY and CDR2 SAAAGT. The J segment lost 2 bases and the V segment lost 0 bases, leaving 5 bases of the junction unmatched. CDR3 size: 17 residues. CDR3 loop: CASSYSWTSGHTDTQYF. The DNA for the CDR3 is TGTGCCAGCAGTTACTCATGGACTAGCGGACACACAGATACGCAGTATTTT.

The V gene is TRBV10-2, the J gene TRBJ2-7; no reliable D call. V was shortened by 2 bases and J by 1 base, with 6 bases between the two germline ends. Germline V gene data show CDR1 as WSHSY and CDR2 as SAAADI. The length of the CDR3 is 13 residues. This CDR3 reads CASSEGHSYEQYV. CDR3 DNA: TGCGCCAGCAGTGAGGGCCATTCCTACGAGCAGTACGTC.

The V gene is TRBV6-8, the J gene TRBJ2-1; 10 nucleotides align to TRBD1. J gave up 4 bases and V 4 bases, and 4 bases lay outside the gene matches. CDR3 length equals 15 residues. The germline gives CDR1 MNHGY, CDR2 SAAAGT. The CDR3 DNA reads as TGTGCCAGCAGTTTGGGACAGGGGATTTACAATGAGCAGTTCTTC. Translation gives CASSLGQGIYNEQFF.

J is TRBJ2-7 and V is TRBV19; D is possibly TRBD2 (6 bases). Per germline, CDR1 LNHDA and CDR2 SQIVND (reference sequence). Trimming stripped 6 bases from V and 3 bases from J, with 12 bases between. The CDR3 is made up of 13 amino acids. CDR3 DNA sequence: TGTGCCAGTAGCCCCGGACTAATCTACGAGCAGTACTTC. Its protein product is CASSPGLIYEQYF.

This clone was seen more than once but under ten times. The chain recombines TRBV19 with TRBJ1-2; 8 bases are shared with TRBD1. The CDR3 sequence is 15 residues long. Per the germline V gene, CDR1 is LNHDA and CDR2 is SQIVND (reference sequence). Unmatched junction bases numbered 4, after V lost 2 bases and J lost 2 bases. The CDR3 protein is CASSISRTGNYGYTF. CDR3 in DNA: TGTGCCAGTAGTATATCCAGGACAGGGAACTATGGCTACACCTTC.

This clone was seen a few times. The CDR3 nucleotides read TGTGCCAGCAGTGAGAGTGGACCCCGAGGGGATACGCAGTATTTT. Its protein is CASSESGPRGDTQYF. The chain carries TRBV25-1 and TRBJ2-3; TRBD2 might be the D (5 bases). The V gene's germline CDR1 is MGHDK and CDR2 SYGVNS. V dropped 3 bases and J dropped 6 bases, with 16 bases sitting between them. The CDR3 extends over 15 amino acids. The full variable domain, in which reference TRBV25-1 and TRBJ2-3 provide the parts outside the CDR3, is EADIYQTPRYLVIGTGKKITLECSQTMGHDKMYWYQQDPGMELHLIHYSYGVNSTEKGDLSSESTVSRIRTEHFPLTLESARPSHTSQYLCASSESGPRGDTQYFGPGTRLTVL.

This clone was recorded only once. This rearrangement joins TRBV10-2 to TRBJ1-5; D unclear. Germline V lookup: CDR1 WSHSY, CDR2 SAAADI. V dropped 8 bases and J dropped 0 bases, with 8 bases sitting between them. The CDR3 contains 13 residues. CDR3: CASGDHSNQPQHF. DNA for the CDR3: TGCGCCAGCGGAGATCATAGCAATCAGCCCCAGCATTTT.

V usage is TRBV11-1 and J usage is TRBJ2-6; D might be TRBD2 (7 bases). This CDR3 has 17 residues. Germline values: CDR1 SGHAT, CDR2 FQDESV (reference sequence). V dropped 5 bases and J dropped 0 bases, with 14 bases sitting between them. DNA of the CDR3: TGTGCCAGCAGCCCCCGGGGGGCGGGCTCTGGGGCCAACGTCCTGACTTTC. It codes for CASSPRGAGSGANVLTF.